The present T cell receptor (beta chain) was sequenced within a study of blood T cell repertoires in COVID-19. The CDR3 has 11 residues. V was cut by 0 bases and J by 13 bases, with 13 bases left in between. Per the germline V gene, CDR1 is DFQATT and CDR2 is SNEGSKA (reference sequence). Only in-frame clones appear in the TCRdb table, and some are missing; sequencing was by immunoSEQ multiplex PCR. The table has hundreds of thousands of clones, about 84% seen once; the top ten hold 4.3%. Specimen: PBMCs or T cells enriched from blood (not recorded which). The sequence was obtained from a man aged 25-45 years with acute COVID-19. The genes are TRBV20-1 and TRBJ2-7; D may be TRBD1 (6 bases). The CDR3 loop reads CSAREQGWPYF. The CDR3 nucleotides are TGCAGTGCTAGAGAGCAGGGGTGGCCATACTTC.